This paragraph covers one TCR beta chain sequence. Germline V gene sequence: CDR1 SNHLY, CDR2 FYNNEI. CDR3 length: 11 amino acids. This sample is part of a study of blood T cells in healthy people across ages. The use of a sample-barcoded 5' primer and a J-beta primer mix characterized a second PCR of about 7 to 12 cycles. TCRdb itself ran the 5' RACE reads through MiXCR, one entry per CDR3 protein. The data show 800,000 or so distinct CDR3 sequences, with 25% seen just once and under 4% held by the top ten. These data also formed part of another study, on T cells of mothers and their children.

The sequenced material came from blood. This receptor was obtained from a boy under 18 in good health. V gene TRBV2 combines with J gene TRBJ2-5; 8 bases align to TRBD2. The DNA end is a closer match to TRBJ2-1, so the J assignment may be wrong. The CDR3 here is CASTLGRGQFF. DNA of the CDR3: TGTGCCAGCACTCTCGGGAGGGGGCAGTTCTTC.